The table lists the clone carrying this TCR beta chain with a count of one. Study processing details: Counts of nucleated cells, estimated from reference gene primer amplification, were obtained. Produced via immunoSEQ multiplex PCR; TCRdb's table is partial and in-frame only. V and J calls and clone size are copied from that table; D and trimming were computed from the DNA. The profile shows about 210,000 clones, 75% to 85% of them singletons. V was pared by 2 bases and J by 2 bases, with 3 bases of the junction left unmatched. The CDR3 sequence is 15 residues long. Germline loops: CDR1 SGHDT, CDR2 YYEEEE. The data derive from a study of blood T cell repertoires in COVID-19. As for the study in general: COVID-19 samples collected from the United States, Italy and Spain covered acute and convalescent phases. Sources were T cells, B-cell-depleted T cells, or PBMCs; the material itself was cDNA or gDNA.

The origin of this receptor is a middle-aged man with active or convalescent COVID-19. This rearrangement joins TRBV5-6 to TRBJ2-7, with 11 nucleotides matching TRBD2. Specimen: peripheral blood. For the CDR3, the DNA is TGTGCCAGCAGCTTCGGGACTAGCGGTACCTACGAGCAGTACTTC. Translated, it gives CASSFGTSGTYEQYF. Complete variable domain (other parts from reference TRBV5-6 and TRBJ2-7): DAGVTQSPTHLIKTRGQQVTLRCSPKSGHDTVSWYQQALGQGPQFIFQYYEEEERQRGNFPDRFSGHQFPNYSSELNVNALLLGDSALYLCASSFGTSGTYEQYFGPGTRLTVT.